These T cell receptor beta chains were read from a single sample in a study of cytomegalovirus exposure and HLA in healthy donors. The assay was immunoSEQ multiplex PCR, and TCRdb's table has in-frame clones only and misses some. Among about 160,000 clones listed, approximately 72% were seen once. What was sequenced was PBMCs. The receptors come from a female donor in good health and CMV-seronegative. CDR3s include the opening cysteine and the closing phenylalanine or tryptophan. The order of the fields is J gene, V gene, CDR3 protein.

j_call: TRBJ1-1; v_call: TRBV7-2; cdr3_aa: CASSLAQGATEAFF
j_call: -; v_call: TRBV2; cdr3_aa: CASSVLAGAGEQYF
j_call: TRBJ2-3; v_call: TRBV30; cdr3_aa: CAWDRGGTDTQYF
j_call: TRBJ2-1; v_call: TRBV7-2; cdr3_aa: CASSLGVSGGDWNEQFF
j_call: TRBJ2-5; v_call: TRBV27; cdr3_aa: CASRPTGRETQYF
j_call: TRBJ2-1; v_call: TRBV5-4; cdr3_aa: CATARTGVIHNEQFF
j_call: TRBJ1-3; v_call: TRBV14; cdr3_aa: CASSPRGNTIYF
j_call: TRBJ1-5; v_call: TRBV28; cdr3_aa: CASSLGGGSHQPQHF
j_call: TRBJ1-2; v_call: TRBV6-6; cdr3_aa: CASSYSSTAEGYTF
j_call: TRBJ1-4; v_call: TRBV2; cdr3_aa: CTSSDNRGATNEKLFF
j_call: TRBJ1-1; v_call: TRBV2; cdr3_aa: CASLGAGRNTEAFF
j_call: TRBJ2-7; v_call: TRBV25-1; cdr3_aa: CASSDSGTGAVEQYF
j_call: TRBJ2-3; v_call: TRBV30; cdr3_aa: CAWSVGLGRVDTQYF
j_call: TRBJ1-4; v_call: TRBV5-4; cdr3_aa: CASSWQGIEKLFF
j_call: TRBJ1-1; v_call: TRBV4-1; cdr3_aa: CASSQETGMNTEAFF
j_call: TRBJ1-1; v_call: TRBV2; cdr3_aa: CASRITGAIGAFF
j_call: TRBJ2-5; v_call: TRBV2; cdr3_aa: CASSGTSGRADFLETQYF
j_call: TRBJ2-1; v_call: TRBV19; cdr3_aa: CASSIAAGVHEQFF
j_call: TRBJ1-4; v_call: TRBV30; cdr3_aa: CAWSEIVNEKLFF
j_call: TRBJ1-1; v_call: TRBV4-1; cdr3_aa: CASSQAPTGTPDEAFF
j_call: TRBJ1-4; v_call: TRBV10-3; cdr3_aa: CAISDHLEGTANEKLFF
j_call: TRBJ1-2; v_call: TRBV5-4; cdr3_aa: CASSLEDRVGGYTF
j_call: TRBJ2-2; v_call: TRBV4-1; cdr3_aa: CASRDPAGRDFTGELFF
j_call: TRBJ2-7; v_call: TRBV27; cdr3_aa: CASSSLAGAYEQYF
j_call: TRBJ2-2; v_call: TRBV7-8; cdr3_aa: CASSPADRLNTGELFF
j_call: TRBJ2-3; v_call: TRBV5-1; cdr3_aa: CASSIALAGGPRDTQYF
j_call: TRBJ2-2; v_call: TRBV9; cdr3_aa: CASSVGTIAGELFF
j_call: TRBJ1-2; v_call: TRBV25-1; cdr3_aa: CASSESWAVSYYGYTF
j_call: TRBJ1-5; v_call: TRBV30; cdr3_aa: CAWSVTGPNQPQHF